The 26 T cell receptor beta chains below come from one sample, sequenced in a study of blood T cell repertoires in COVID-19. The data were produced by immunoSEQ multiplex PCR, yet TCRdb's version contains in-frame clones alone and is incomplete. Of 95,000 to 150,000 clones detected, less than 75% appear once; the ten largest clones hold around 0.9%. The specimen sequenced was peripheral blood. These receptors originate from a human donor with acute or convalescent COVID-19. The donor label of this sample is uncertain.

This rearrangement joins TRBV2 to TRBJ1-2; D may be TRBD1 (5 bases). Trimming stripped 5 bases from V and 7 bases from J, with 14 bases between. The CDR3 sequence is 13 residues long. CDR1 is SNHLY and CDR2 is FYNNEI in the germline V gene. CDR3 residues: CASSSRVMGGYTF. In nucleotides, the CDR3 is TGTGCCAGCAGTTCCAGGGTGATGGGTGGCTACACCTTC.

The chain joins TRBV2 to TRBJ2-5; 8 positions match TRBD2. CDR1 SNHLY and CDR2 FYNNEI come from the germline V gene. The CDR3 extends over 15 amino acids. V was clipped by 7 bases and J by 2 bases; unmatched bases: 9. For the CDR3, the DNA is TGTGCCAGCAATCTGAGGGCGGGGGGACAAGAGACCCAGTACTTC. Translating it yields CASNLRAGGQETQYF.

This chain connects TRBV19 to TRBJ1-2; 10 positions match TRBD1. CDR1 and CDR2 (germline): LNHDA, SQIVND (reference sequence). The CDR3 loop spans 16 amino acids. Germline trimming cut 8 bases from V and 1 base from J; bases unmatched to any gene: 10. Here the CDR3 DNA reads TGTGCCAGTGTTCCGGGACAGGGGCCTTTTAACTATGGCTACACCTTC. It encodes CASVPGQGPFNYGYTF.

This chain joins TRBV11-2 and TRBJ2-5, with D perhaps TRBD1 (5 bases). Germline V gene data show CDR1 as SGHAT and CDR2 as FQNNGV. Trimming stripped 5 bases from V and 2 bases from J, with 9 bases between. The CDR3 sequence is 13 residues long. The CDR3 sequence is CASSLSGQETQYF. The DNA for the CDR3 is TGTGCCAGCAGCCTCTCAGGGCAAGAGACCCAGTACTTC.

The count of this clone is one. The chain carries TRBV15 and TRBJ1-3, with a tentative D call TRBD1 (5 bases). This CDR3 region has 14 residues. V lost 0 bases and J 4 bases, leaving 7 bases between the germline ends. Germline-derived CDR1 and CDR2 are LNHNV and YYDKDF (reference sequence). The CDR3 DNA reads as TGTGCCACCAGCAGAGATCGGGGGGGAAACACCATATATTTT. It is translated as CATSRDRGGNTIYF.

The chain uses TRBV18 and TRBJ2-1; 9 positions agree with TRBD1. The CDR3 length is 15 residues. From germline, CDR1 is KGHSH and CDR2 LQKENI. The J segment lost 4 bases and the V segment lost 5 bases, leaving 6 bases of the junction unmatched. Here the CDR3 reads CASSSGTGRYNEQFF. The CDR3 DNA sequence: TGTGCCAGCTCATCCGGGACAGGGAGATACAATGAGCAGTTCTTC.

CDR3 in amino acids: CATGKGTGVDYGYTF. In nucleotides, the CDR3 is TGTGCCACCGGTAAGGGGACAGGGGTCGACTATGGCTACACCTTC. This chain connects TRBV9 to TRBJ1-2; 10 nucleotides line up with TRBD1. The CDR3 has 15 residues. Germline CDR1 reads SGDLS; CDR2 reads YYNGEE. Germline trimming cut 9 bases from V and 3 bases from J; bases unmatched to any gene: 11.

The chain combines TRBV27 with TRBJ2-7; 7 nucleotides align to TRBD1. The germline V gene has CDR1 MNHEY and CDR2 SMNVEV (reference sequence). V lost 5 bases, J lost 1 base, and 11 bases stayed unmatched. The CDR3 is 16 residues long. CDR3 nucleotide sequence: TGTGCCAGCAGTCAAGTGATCGGACAGGAGTCCTACGAGCAGTACTTC. Translating gives CASSQVIGQESYEQYF.

This rearrangement joins TRBV5-6 to TRBJ1-2; tentatively, D is TRBD1 (5 bases). Germline V CDR1 and CDR2: SGHDT, YYEEEE. The CDR3 totals 14 residues. Deletions cut 1 base from V and 2 bases from J, with 9 bases between. This CDR3 is CASSLRQGNYGYTF. CDR3 nucleotide sequence: TGTGCCAGCAGCTTGCGGCAGGGCAACTATGGCTACACCTTC.

This clone was found once. The chain is built from TRBV19 and TRBJ2-1; 10 bases are a match to TRBD2. Germline assignment: CDR1 LNHDA and CDR2 SQIVND (reference sequence). Unmatched junction bases numbered 7, after V lost 6 bases and J lost 8 bases. This CDR3 contains 14 residues. CDR3 nucleotides: TGTGCCAGTAGGGCCAGCGGGGGGGCTCATGAGCAGTTCTTC. Residues: CASRASGGAHEQFF.

This clone turned up a few times. This rearrangement joins TRBV6-1 to TRBJ2-1, with D possibly TRBD2 on 6 matching bases. The CDR3 is 15 amino acids. Trimming removed 3 bases from V and 3 bases from J, with 12 bases in between. CDR1 is MNHNS, CDR2 SASEGT, per germline. DNA for the CDR3: TGTGCCAGCAGTGATAGGAGGGACCTCTACAATGAGCAGTTCTTC. Residues: CASSDRRDLYNEQFF.

The chain has TRBV24-1 and TRBJ2-6, with 8 bases aligning to TRBD1. V dropped 6 bases and J dropped 3; count of bases not matched to a gene: 12. CDR3 length equals 18 residues. Germline CDR1 is KGHDR and CDR2 is SFDVKD. The CDR3 sequence is CATSPPRADRGGANVLTF. CDR3 sequence (DNA): TGTGCCACCAGTCCGCCCCGTGCCGACAGGGGTGGGGCCAACGTCCTGACTTTC.

The chain combines TRBV28 with TRBJ2-3, with 8 bases aligning to TRBD2. V trimming: 2 bases; J trimming: 10 bases; junction bases outside the gene matches: 8. Germline assignment: CDR1 MDHEN and CDR2 SYDVKM. The CDR3 spans 14 residues. CDR3 nucleotides: TGTGCCAGCAGTTTACGGCGGGGGGCCCGCTCGCAGTATTTT. This encodes CASSLRRGARSQYF.

V usage is TRBV28 and J usage is TRBJ2-7; D may be TRBD2 (5 bases). This CDR3 contains 14 residues. CDR1 MDHEN and CDR2 SYDVKM come from the germline V gene. Trimming took off 8 bases at V and 1 base at J, with 15 bases between the two ends. CDR3 loop: CASSLGRKSYEQYF. In nucleotides, the CDR3 is TGTGCCAGCTCACTAGGGCGGAAATCCTACGAGCAGTACTTC.

The chain joins TRBV29-1 to TRBJ2-3; 7 nucleotides align to TRBD2. CDR3 length: 16 residues. Unmatched junction bases numbered 13, after V lost 3 bases and J lost 4 bases. In germline, CDR1 is SQVTM, CDR2 ANQGSEA. The CDR3 DNA follows: TGCAGCGTTGACGTTGCGGCTAGCGGATTCTCAGATACGCAGTATTTT. It codes for CSVDVAASGFSDTQYF.

The count of this clone is one. The chain uses TRBV6-5 and TRBJ2-5; 7 nucleotides line up with TRBD1. Per the germline V gene, CDR1 is MNHEY and CDR2 is SVGAGI. This CDR3 spans 12 amino acids. J lost 6 bases, V lost 10 bases, and 8 bases had no gene match. CDR3 residues: CATQGLSKTQYF. CDR3 DNA: TGTGCCACACAGGGGCTGAGTAAGACCCAGTACTTC.

The V gene is TRBV6-1, the J gene TRBJ1-5; no clear D. This CDR3 comprises 15 residues. CDR1 and CDR2 (germline): MNHNS, SASEGT. The germline V and J ends were trimmed by 2 bases and 3 bases, with 11 bases remaining between them. The CDR3 DNA reads TGTGCCAGCAGTGAACTTGGAGTCTACAATCAGCCCCAGCATTTT. Amino acid sequence: CASSELGVYNQPQHF.

The CDR3 region is CASRVGLRKRPTDTQYF. CDR3 nucleotides: TGTGCCAGCAGAGTCGGTTTGCGGAAACGACCCACAGATACGCAGTATTTT. The chain is built from TRBV28 and TRBJ2-3; D is ambiguous. Germline V gene data show CDR1 as MDHEN and CDR2 as SYDVKM. The germline V and J ends were trimmed by 6 bases and 2 bases, with 21 bases remaining between them. The CDR3 covers 17 residues.

This chain connects TRBV18 to TRBJ1-4; TRBD1 matches at 8 bases. The V and J ends lost 2 bases and 8 bases, in that order; junction bases with no gene match: 13. The V gene's germline CDR1 is KGHSH and CDR2 LQKENI. This CDR3 is 17 amino acids long. CDR3 DNA: TGTGCCAGCTCACCAGCGTCCCCGGGGACAGGTGGAGAAAAACTGTTTTTT. It specifies CASSPASPGTGGEKLFF.

The genes are TRBV2 and TRBJ2-5, with 10 bases identical to TRBD2. This CDR3 comprises 13 residues. V shed 7 bases and J 1 base; nucleotides not matched to a gene: 0. Germline values: CDR1 SNHLY, CDR2 FYNNEI. The DNA for the CDR3 is TGTGCCAGCACTAGCGGGGGCCAAGAGACCCAGTACTTC. Translated, it gives CASTSGGQETQYF.

The chain joins TRBV3-1 (or the pseudogene TRBV3-2) to TRBJ1-3; D call uncertain. The ends were cut back, 1 base at V and 3 bases at J, with 10 bases in the middle. Germline V gives CDR1 LGHDT, CDR2 YNNKEL (reference sequence). The CDR3 has 15 amino acids. CDR3 region: CASSQGRGFGNTIYF. The DNA of the CDR3 is TGTGCCAGCAGCCAAGGTCGCGGTTTTGGAAACACCATATATTTT.

The J gene is TRBJ1-1, the V gene TRBV6-5; D unresolved. V was trimmed by 4 bases and J by 2 bases, leaving 5 bases between them. CDR1 and CDR2 (germline): MNHEY, SVGAGI. This CDR3 spans 12 amino acids. CDR3 sequence: CASSSYNTEAFF. Written as DNA, the CDR3 is TGTGCCAGCAGTTCTTATAACACTGAAGCTTTCTTT.

This clone came up once. The gene calls are TRBV21-1 and TRBJ1-4; the table names TRBD1, a call not compared with the DNA. TRBV21-1 is a recognized pseudogene. This CDR3 comprises 15 residues. CDR3 amino acids: CASSKVGAYNEKLFF. Written as DNA, the CDR3 is TGTGCCAGCAGCAAGGTAGGGGCCTATAATGAAAAACTGTTTTTT.

As DNA, the CDR3 is TGTGCCAGCAGCCTCCGAGGGGACAGGGAAGGGGACCGATCTAACTATGGCTACACCTTC. This translates into CASSLRGDREGDRSNYGYTF. The chain is built from TRBV9 and TRBJ1-2, with 9 nucleotides matching TRBD1. V dropped 4 bases and J dropped 0; count of bases not matched to a gene: 19. The CDR3 runs to 20 residues. The germline CDR1 and CDR2 sequences are SGDLS and YYNGEE.

The genes are TRBV28 and TRBJ2-3; 11 positions match TRBD2. Trimming took 5 bases from V and 4 from J; bases not matched to a gene: 14. The CDR3 spans 18 residues. Germline assignment: CDR1 MDHEN and CDR2 SYDVKM. The CDR3 DNA reads as TGTGCCAGCAGTCTCCCCGCTGGAATAGCGGGGGGGGCAGATACGCAGTATTTT. It is translated as CASSLPAGIAGGADTQYF. Using reference TRBV28 and TRBJ2-3 for the parts outside the CDR3, the full variable domain is DVKVTQSSRYLVKRTGEKVFLECVQDMDHENMFWYRQDPGLGLRLIYFSYDVKMKEKGDIPEGYSVSREKKERFSLILESASTNQTSMYLCASSLPAGIAGGADTQYFGPGTRLTVL.

This clone was picked up one time. V gene TRBV30 combines with J gene TRBJ2-7; 8 nucleotides match TRBD2. This CDR3 is built from 15 residues. Germline lookup yields CDR1 GTSNPN and CDR2 SVGIG (reference sequence). V was clipped by 0 bases and J by 7 bases; unmatched bases: 11. CDR3 DNA: TGTGCCTGGAGTGTCCTGCGGGGGGTCAGGGAAGAGCAGTACTTC. It is translated as CAWSVLRGVREEQYF.